This T cell receptor beta chain was sequenced in a study of cytomegalovirus exposure and HLA in healthy donors. Overall study results and limits: Most observed TCR sequences were rare, whereas some public TCRs were detected in many donors. In vitro confirmation showed a few CMV-associated chains to be CMV antigen specific.

Primers: 60 Vbeta forward and 13 Jbeta reverse. Methods used by the authors: Later analysis identified tens of millions of unique TCR beta chains, about 12 million shared. Produced via immunoSEQ multiplex PCR; TCRdb's table is partial and in-frame only. V and J calls and clone size are copied from that table; D and trimming were computed from the DNA. The sample is made up of approximately 96,000 clones, and the top ten hold just over 5.5% of it. Comments on this clone: Its specificity is unknown.

Trimming shortened V by 0 bases and J by 0 bases, and 9 bases separated the two germline ends. Germline-derived CDR1 and CDR2 are ENHRY and SYGVKD. This CDR3 comprises 16 residues. The V call is TRBV10-3, the J call TRBJ1-5, with D hard to call. The specimen sequenced was PBMCs. The clonotype originates from a girl between 5 and 17 years old in good health and CMV-seropositive. The CDR3 region is CAISESGVYSNQPQHF. The CDR3 bases are TGTGCCATCAGTGAGTCGGGAGTTTATAGCAATCAGCCCCAGCATTTT.